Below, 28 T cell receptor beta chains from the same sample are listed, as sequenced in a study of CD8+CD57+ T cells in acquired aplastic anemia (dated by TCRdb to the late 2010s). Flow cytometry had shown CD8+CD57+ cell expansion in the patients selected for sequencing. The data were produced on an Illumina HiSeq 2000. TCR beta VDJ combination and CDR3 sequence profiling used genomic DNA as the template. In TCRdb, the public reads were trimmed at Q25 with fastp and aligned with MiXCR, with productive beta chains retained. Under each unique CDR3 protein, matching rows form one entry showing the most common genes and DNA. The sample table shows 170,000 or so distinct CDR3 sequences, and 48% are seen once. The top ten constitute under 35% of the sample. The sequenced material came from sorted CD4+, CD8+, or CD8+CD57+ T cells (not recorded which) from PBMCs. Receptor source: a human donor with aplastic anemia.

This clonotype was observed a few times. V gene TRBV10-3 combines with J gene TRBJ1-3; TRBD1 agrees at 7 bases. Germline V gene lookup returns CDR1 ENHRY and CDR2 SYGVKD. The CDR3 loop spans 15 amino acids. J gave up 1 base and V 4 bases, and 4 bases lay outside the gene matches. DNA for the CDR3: TGTGCCATCAGTGGGATGACAGGGTCTGGAAACACCATATATTTT. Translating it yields CAISGMTGSGNTIYF.

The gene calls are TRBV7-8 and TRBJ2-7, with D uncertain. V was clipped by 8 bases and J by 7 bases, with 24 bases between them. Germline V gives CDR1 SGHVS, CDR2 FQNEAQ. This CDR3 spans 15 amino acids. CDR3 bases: TGTGCCAGCTCACCACCGTTTAGCACTTCGTTGGAGCAGTACTTC. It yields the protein CASSPPFSTSLEQYF.

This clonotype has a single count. CDR3 loop: CATGISDGEQFF. CDR3 nucleotide sequence: TGTGCCACCGGAATAAGTGACGGTGAGCAGTTCTTC. The chain has TRBV10-3 and TRBJ2-1; no clear D. The V gene's germline CDR1 is ENHRY and CDR2 SYGVKD. The length of the CDR3 is 12 residues. The V gene lost 10 bases and the J gene lost 9 bases, with 16 bases spanning the gap.

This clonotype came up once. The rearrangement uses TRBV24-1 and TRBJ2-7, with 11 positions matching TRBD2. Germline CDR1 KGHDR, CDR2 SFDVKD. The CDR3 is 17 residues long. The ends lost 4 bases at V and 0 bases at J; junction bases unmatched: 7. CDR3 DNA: TGTGCCACCAGTGACCCCTCACTAGCGGGAGTCTCCTACGAGCAGTACTTC. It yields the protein CATSDPSLAGVSYEQYF.

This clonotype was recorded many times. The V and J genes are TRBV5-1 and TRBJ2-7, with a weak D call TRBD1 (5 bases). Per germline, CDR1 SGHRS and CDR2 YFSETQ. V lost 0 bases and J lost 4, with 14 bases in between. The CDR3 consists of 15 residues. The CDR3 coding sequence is TGCGCCAGCAGCTTGGGTGTGGGGCCCTTATACGAGCAGTACTTC. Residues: CASSLGVGPLYEQYF.

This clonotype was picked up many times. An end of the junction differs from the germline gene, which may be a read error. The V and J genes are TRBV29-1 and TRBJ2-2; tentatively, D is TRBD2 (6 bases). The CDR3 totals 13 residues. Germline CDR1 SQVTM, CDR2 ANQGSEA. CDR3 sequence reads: CSVAGPNTGGLFF. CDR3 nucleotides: TGCAGCGTTGCAGGTCCGAACACCGGGGGGCTGTTTTTT.

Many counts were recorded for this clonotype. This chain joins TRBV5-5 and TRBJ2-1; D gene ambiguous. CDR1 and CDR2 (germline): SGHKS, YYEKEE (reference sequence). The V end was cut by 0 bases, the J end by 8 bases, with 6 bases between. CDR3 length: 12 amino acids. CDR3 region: CASSLGDDEQFF. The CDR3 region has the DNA TGTGCCAGCAGCTTGGGCGACGATGAGCAGTTCTTC.

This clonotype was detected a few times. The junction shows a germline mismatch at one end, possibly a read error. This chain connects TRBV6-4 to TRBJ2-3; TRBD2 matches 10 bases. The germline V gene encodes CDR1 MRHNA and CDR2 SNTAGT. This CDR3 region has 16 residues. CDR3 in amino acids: CAISDSSGRSTDTQYF. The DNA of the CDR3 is TGTGCCATCAGTGACTCTAGCGGGAGATCAACAGATACGCAGTATTTT.

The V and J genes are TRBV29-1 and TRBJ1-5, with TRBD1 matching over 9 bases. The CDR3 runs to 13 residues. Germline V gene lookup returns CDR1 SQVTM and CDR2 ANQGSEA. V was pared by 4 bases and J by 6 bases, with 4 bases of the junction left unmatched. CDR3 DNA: TGCAGCGTTGGACAGGGGGAAGGTCAGCCCCAGCATTTT. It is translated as CSVGQGEGQPQHF.

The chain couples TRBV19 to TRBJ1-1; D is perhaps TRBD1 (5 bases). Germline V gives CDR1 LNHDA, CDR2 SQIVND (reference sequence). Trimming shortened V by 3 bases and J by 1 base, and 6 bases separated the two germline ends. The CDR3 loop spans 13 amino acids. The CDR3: CASSIGQNTEAFF. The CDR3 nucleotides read TGTGCCAGTAGTATCGGACAGAACACTGAAGCTTTCTTT.

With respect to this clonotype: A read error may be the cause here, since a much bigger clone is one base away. The CDR3 reads CATSVLPAGGSFDEQFF. The CDR3 bases are TGTGCCACCAGTGTCCTACCAGCGGGAGGATCCTTCGATGAGCAGTTCTTC. J is TRBJ2-1 and V is TRBV24-1; 9 nucleotides line up with TRBD2. Germline-derived CDR1 and CDR2 are KGHDR and SFDVKD. V lost 5 bases and J lost 8; bases outside the gene matches: 15. CDR3 length: 17 residues.

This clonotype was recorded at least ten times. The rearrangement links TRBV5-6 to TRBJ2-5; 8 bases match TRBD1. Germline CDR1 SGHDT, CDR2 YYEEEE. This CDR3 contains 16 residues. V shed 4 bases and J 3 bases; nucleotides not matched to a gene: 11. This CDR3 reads CASSPSGTGWEETQYF. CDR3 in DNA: TGTGCCAGCAGCCCATCCGGGACAGGTTGGGAAGAGACCCAGTACTTC.

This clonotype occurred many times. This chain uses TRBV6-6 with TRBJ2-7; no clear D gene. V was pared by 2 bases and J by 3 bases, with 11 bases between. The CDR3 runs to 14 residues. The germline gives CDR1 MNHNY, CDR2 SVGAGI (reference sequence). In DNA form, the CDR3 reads TGTGCCAGCAGTTACGGGCAGAATTTCTACGAGCAGTACTTC. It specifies CASSYGQNFYEQYF.

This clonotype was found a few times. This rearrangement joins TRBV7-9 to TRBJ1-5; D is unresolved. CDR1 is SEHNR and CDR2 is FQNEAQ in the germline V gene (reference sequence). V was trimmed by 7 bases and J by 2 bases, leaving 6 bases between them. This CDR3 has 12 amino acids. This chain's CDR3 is CASNAGNQPQHF. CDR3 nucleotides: TGTGCCAGCAACGCGGGCAATCAGCCCCAGCATTTT.

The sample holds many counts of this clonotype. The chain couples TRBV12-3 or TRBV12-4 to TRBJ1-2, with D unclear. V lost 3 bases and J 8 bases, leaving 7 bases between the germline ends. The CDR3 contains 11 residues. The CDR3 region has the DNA TGTGCCAGCAGTTTCAAACGGGGCTACACCTTC. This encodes CASSFKRGYTF.

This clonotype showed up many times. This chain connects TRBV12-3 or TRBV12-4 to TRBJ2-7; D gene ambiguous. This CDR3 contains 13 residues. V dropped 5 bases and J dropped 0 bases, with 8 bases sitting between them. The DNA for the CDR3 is TGTGCCAGCAGTCCACAGAACTCCTACGAGCAGTACTTC. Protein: CASSPQNSYEQYF.

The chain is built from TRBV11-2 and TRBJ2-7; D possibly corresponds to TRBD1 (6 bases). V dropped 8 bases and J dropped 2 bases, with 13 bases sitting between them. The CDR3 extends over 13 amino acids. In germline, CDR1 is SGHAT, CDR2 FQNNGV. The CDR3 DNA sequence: TGTGCCAGCGAGGGGGTTAATCCCTACGAGCAGTACTTC. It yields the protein CASEGVNPYEQYF.

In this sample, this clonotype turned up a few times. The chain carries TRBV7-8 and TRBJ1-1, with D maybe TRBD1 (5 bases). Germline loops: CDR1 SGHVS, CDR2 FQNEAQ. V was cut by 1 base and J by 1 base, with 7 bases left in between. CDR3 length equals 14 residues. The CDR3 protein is CASSLEGRNTEAFF. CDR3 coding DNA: TGTGCCAGCAGCTTAGAGGGACGGAACACTGAAGCTTTCTTT.

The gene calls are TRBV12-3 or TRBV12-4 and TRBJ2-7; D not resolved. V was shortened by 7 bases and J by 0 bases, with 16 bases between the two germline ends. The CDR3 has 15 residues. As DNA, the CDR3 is TGTGCCAGCACCAAATCCGCCAGGAACTCCTACGAGCAGTACTTC. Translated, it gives CASTKSARNSYEQYF.

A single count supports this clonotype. The CDR3 spells CASSPGPLTYEQYF. The CDR3 coding sequence is TGTGCCAGCTCACCAGGACCACTTACCTACGAGCAGTACTTC. The J gene is TRBJ2-7, the V gene TRBV18; D uncertain. CDR3 length equals 14 residues. V lost 2 bases and J lost 2, with 10 bases in between. The germline gives CDR1 KGHSH, CDR2 LQKENI. Complete variable domain (other parts from reference TRBV18 and TRBJ2-7): NAGVMQNPRHLVRRRGQEARLRCSPMKGHSHVYWYRQLPEEGLKFMVYLQKENIIDESGMPKERFSAEFPKEGPSILRIQQVVRGDSAAYFCASSPGPLTYEQYFGPGTRLTVT.

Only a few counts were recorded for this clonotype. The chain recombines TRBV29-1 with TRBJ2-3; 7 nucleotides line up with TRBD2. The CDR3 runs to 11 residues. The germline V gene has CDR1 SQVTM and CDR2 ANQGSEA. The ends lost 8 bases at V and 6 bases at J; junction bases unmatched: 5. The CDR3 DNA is TGCAGCTCCTCCGGGAGGGATACGCAGTATTTT. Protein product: CSSSGRDTQYF.

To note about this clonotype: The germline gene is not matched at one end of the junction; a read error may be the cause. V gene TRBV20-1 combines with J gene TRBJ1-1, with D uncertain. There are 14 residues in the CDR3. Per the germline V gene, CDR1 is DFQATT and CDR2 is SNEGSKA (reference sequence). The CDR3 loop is CSAPVPSLNTEASF. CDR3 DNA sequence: TGCAGCGCCCCCGTCCCCTCACTTAACACTGAAGCTTCCTTT.

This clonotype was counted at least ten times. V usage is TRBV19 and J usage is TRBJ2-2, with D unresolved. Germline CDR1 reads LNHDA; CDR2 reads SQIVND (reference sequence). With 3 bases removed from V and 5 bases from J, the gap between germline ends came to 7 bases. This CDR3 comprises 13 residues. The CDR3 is CASSIVATGELFF. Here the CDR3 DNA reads TGTGCCAGTAGTATTGTGGCGACCGGGGAGCTGTTTTTT.

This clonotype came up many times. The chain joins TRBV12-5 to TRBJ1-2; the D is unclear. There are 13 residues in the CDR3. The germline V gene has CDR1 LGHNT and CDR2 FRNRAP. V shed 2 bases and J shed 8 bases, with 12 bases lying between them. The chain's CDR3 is CASGLTPLSGYTF. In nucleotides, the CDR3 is TGTGCTAGTGGTTTGACACCACTTAGCGGCTACACCTTC.

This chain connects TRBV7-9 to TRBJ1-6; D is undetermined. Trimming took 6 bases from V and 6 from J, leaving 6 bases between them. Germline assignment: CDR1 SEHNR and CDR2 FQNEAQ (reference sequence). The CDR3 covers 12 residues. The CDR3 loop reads CASSYLNSPLHF. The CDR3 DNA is TGTGCCAGCAGTTATCTTAATTCACCCCTCCACTTT.

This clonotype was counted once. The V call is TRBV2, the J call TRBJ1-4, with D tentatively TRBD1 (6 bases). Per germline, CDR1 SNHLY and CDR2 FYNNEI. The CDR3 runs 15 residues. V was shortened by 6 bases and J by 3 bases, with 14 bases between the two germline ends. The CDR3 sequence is CASRPQGTPNEKLFF. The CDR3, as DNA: TGTGCCAGCAGACCTCAGGGGACCCCTAATGAAAAACTGTTTTTT. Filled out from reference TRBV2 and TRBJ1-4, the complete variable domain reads EPEVTQTPSHQVTQMGQEVILRCVPISNHLYFYWYRQILGQKVEFLVSFYNNEISEKSEIFDDQFSVERPDGSNFTLKIRSTKLEDSAMYFCASRPQGTPNEKLFFGSGTQLSVL.

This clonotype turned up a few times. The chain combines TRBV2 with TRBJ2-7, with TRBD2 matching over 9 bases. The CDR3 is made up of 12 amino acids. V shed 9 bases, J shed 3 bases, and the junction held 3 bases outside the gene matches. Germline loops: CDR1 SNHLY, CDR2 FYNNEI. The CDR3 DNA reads TGTGCCAGTCGACTAGCGGACTACGAGCAGTACTTC. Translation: CASRLADYEQYF.

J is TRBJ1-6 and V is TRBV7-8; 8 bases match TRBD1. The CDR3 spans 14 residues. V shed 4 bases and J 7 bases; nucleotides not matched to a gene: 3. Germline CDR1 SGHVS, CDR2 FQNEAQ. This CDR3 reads CASSSDRVNSPLHF. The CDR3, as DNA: TGTGCCAGCAGCTCGGACAGGGTGAATTCACCCCTCCACTTT.